This TCR beta chain stems from a study of spatial heterogeneity in lung cancer. Sample time point: blood at routine non-recurrence follow-up after resection. Unsorted samples of tumor, nontumor lung or frozen PBMC had their whole RNA sequenced. This clonotype occurred many times. TCRdb reprocessed the 5' RACE reads with MiXCR, giving one entry per CDR3 protein. The top ten clones hold 35% of a sample with about 52,000 distinct CDR3 sequences, roughly 7% of them seen once. The germline gives CDR1 SGHNT, CDR2 YYREEE (reference sequence). The CDR3 consists of 15 residues. V lost 7 bases and J lost 7; bases outside the gene matches: 11.

The TCR originated in a female donor with early-stage non-small cell lung cancer. The genes are TRBV5-4 and TRBJ2-2; TRBD2 matches at 9 bases. The source material was PBMCs, sampled at follow-up. The CDR3 bases are TGTGCCAGCCCTGGAGTAGCGGGGGAGGACGGGGAGCTGTTTTTT. Its translation: CASPGVAGEDGELFF.